This TCR beta chain emerged from a study of blood T cell repertoires in COVID-19. Germline-derived CDR1 and CDR2 are SEHNR and FQNEAQ (reference sequence). The junction had 4 bases not matched to a gene; V was cut back by 1 base and J by 3 bases. The CDR3 consists of 15 residues. Under the authors' procedure: Nucleated cell number was recorded as an estimate derived from reference gene primer amplification. Assay used: immunoSEQ multiplex PCR; TCRdb lists only in-frame clones, some missing. That table furnishes V, J and clone size, whereas the DNA furnished D and trimming. The sample consists of 200,000 to 250,000 clones, roughly 87% of them appearing once.

The chain recombines TRBV7-9 with TRBJ2-3; 7 bases line up with TRBD2. The TCR was taken from a woman aged 18-29 years who had recovered from COVID-19. The specimen sequenced was peripheral blood. CDR3 amino acids: CASSLGGSKTDTQYF. CDR3 DNA: TGTGCCAGCAGCTTAGGCGGGAGTAAGACAGATACGCAGTATTTT.